This T cell receptor beta chain was retrieved from a study of CD8 T cells in ankylosing spondylitis. The germline gives CDR1 SNHLY, CDR2 FYNNEI. The CDR3 length is 14 residues. Trimming shortened V by 0 bases and J by 0 bases, and 6 bases separated the two germline ends. Study-level findings and limits: Within peripheral blood, clones linked to disease were CD8+ and relatively rare. What appeared characteristic of ankylosing spondylitis blood was a TCR beta motif of 7 or 8 highly homologous variants. Significant enrichment of disease-linked clones was reportedly seen in matched ankylosing spondylitis synovial fluid.

In making TCR beta libraries, quantitative 5'-RACE with molecular barcodes was used. MiXCR was run by TCRdb on the 5' RACE reads, yielding one entry per CDR3 protein. Among about 400,000 distinct CDR3 sequences listed, 20% were seen once. To note about this clonotype: Its target is not known.

This rearrangement joins TRBV2 to TRBJ2-7; D gene uncertain. The sequencing input was blood, either unsorted or a sorted T cell fraction (not recorded which). The clonotype originates from a male donor with ankylosing spondylitis or in good health (not recorded which). The CDR3 coding sequence is TGTGCCAGCAGTGAAGCGCACACCTCCTACGAGCAGTACTTC. This encodes CASSEAHTSYEQYF.